The 13 T cell receptor beta chains below come from one sample, sequenced in a study of T cells after yellow fever vaccination (dated by TCRdb to between 2019 and 2020). The library was generated by 5' RACE. Instrument on record: Illumina NovaSeq 6000. In TCRdb, the public reads were trimmed at Q25 with fastp and aligned with MiXCR, with productive beta chains retained. Under each unique CDR3 protein, matching rows form one entry showing the most common genes and DNA. The sample data list 120,000 or so distinct CDR3 sequences, and approximately 16% of these were observed just once. Roughly 47% of the sample is taken by the ten largest. The treatment or condition label, read with the paper, signifies: live attenuated yellow fever vaccine strain. The sample in question was CD8+ T cells sorted from PBMCs, obtained 5 days after the yellow fever booster vaccination. Receptors originate from a man younger than 35 who received the YFV17D yellow fever vaccine.

This clonotype was seen a handful of times. The chain has TRBV12-3 or TRBV12-4 and TRBJ2-5; tentative D call: TRBD1 (6 bases). The CDR3 length is 14 residues. Deletions cut 8 bases from V and 1 base from J, with 14 bases between. CDR3 bases: TGTGCCAGCGGCCTAACAGGGACCCAAGAGACCCAGTACTTC. Translating gives CASGLTGTQETQYF.

The chain is built from TRBV20-1 and TRBJ2-7; 8 bases are shared with TRBD1. J gave up 4 bases and V 3 bases, and 8 bases lay outside the gene matches. This CDR3 contains 14 residues. CDR1 is DFQATT and CDR2 is SNEGSKA in the germline V gene (reference sequence). The CDR3 DNA sequence: TGCAGTGCTAGCGAAGGGACAGGACTGTACGAGCAGTACTTC. It yields the protein CSASEGTGLYEQYF.

This clonotype has a handful of counts. The chain combines TRBV27 with TRBJ1-2, with D possibly TRBD1 on 5 matching bases. Per the germline V gene, CDR1 is MNHEY and CDR2 is SMNVEV (reference sequence). Trimming left V 4 bases short and J 4 bases short, with 13 bases between. The CDR3 has 14 residues. The CDR3 spells CASSSRVGPYGYTF. CDR3 DNA: TGTGCCAGCAGTTCCCGGGTGGGACCCTATGGCTACACCTTC.

The chain recombines TRBV20-1 with TRBJ1-3; D is perhaps TRBD1 (5 bases). The CDR3 is 15 residues long. Trimming shortened V by 2 bases and J by 0 bases, and 11 bases separated the two germline ends. Germline V gene data show CDR1 as DFQATT and CDR2 as SNEGSKA (reference sequence). The CDR3 spells CSARTGRGSGNTIYF. The CDR3 DNA reads as TGCAGTGCTAGAACGGGACGCGGCTCTGGAAACACCATATATTTT.

This clonotype occurred a few times. The chain links TRBV4-1 to TRBJ2-1, with D perhaps matching TRBD1 or TRBD2 (6 bases each). Deletions cut 0 bases from V and 8 bases from J, with 8 bases between. Germline V CDR1 and CDR2: MGHRA, YSYEKL. The CDR3 is made up of 13 amino acids. Written as DNA, the CDR3 is TGCGCCAGCAGCCAAGATAGGGGGGATGAGCAGTTCTTC. Residues: CASSQDRGDEQFF.

This clonotype has more than one count but fewer than ten. DNA of the CDR3: TGCGCCAGCAGCCATTTGCAGGGGAGCACAGATACGCAGTATTTT. As protein: CASSHLQGSTDTQYF. The rearrangement links TRBV4-1 to TRBJ2-3; the D gene is possibly TRBD1 (6 bases). The CDR3 spans 15 residues. V lost 3 bases to trimming and J lost 0 bases, with 10 bases between them. Germline CDR1 reads MGHRA; CDR2 reads YSYEKL.

This clonotype has ten or more counts. DNA of the CDR3: TGCAGTGCTAGTAATCCCGGCCTAGCGGGCAGGGGCAATGAGCAGTTCTTC. Translated: CSASNPGLAGRGNEQFF. The V call is TRBV20-1, the J call TRBJ2-1, with 8 bases aligning to TRBD2. This CDR3 spans 17 amino acids. Germline V lookup: CDR1 DFQATT, CDR2 SNEGSKA (reference sequence). J lost 6 bases, V lost 3 bases, and 16 bases had no gene match.

This sequence joins TRBV4-3 and TRBJ2-7; D is unclear. CDR1 is LGHNA, CDR2 YSLEER, per germline. The CDR3 extends over 14 amino acids. Trimming took off 1 base at V and 2 bases at J, with 9 bases between the two ends. The CDR3 DNA is TGCGCCAGCAGCCAAGTTGGCAGAGCCTACGAGCAGTACTTC. Translated: CASSQVGRAYEQYF.

In its sample, this clonotype was seen many times. The rearrangement joins TRBV7-8 to TRBJ2-7; 7 bases line up with TRBD1. CDR1 is SGHVS, CDR2 FQNEAQ, per germline. There are 14 residues in the CDR3. J gave up 3 bases and V 3 bases, and 5 bases lay outside the gene matches. CDR3 sequence: CASSFGQDRYEQYF. The DNA of the CDR3 is TGTGCCAGCAGCTTTGGACAGGACCGCTACGAGCAGTACTTC.

The sample holds many counts of this clonotype. The J gene is TRBJ1-1, the V gene TRBV7-8, with D perhaps matching TRBD1 (6 bases). This CDR3 is 11 amino acids long. Trimming cost V 5 bases and J 8 bases, with 9 bases left between them. CDR1 is SGHVS, CDR2 FQNEAQ, per germline. CDR3 nucleotides: TGTGCCAGCAGCCATACAGGGGAAGCTTTCTTT. This codes for CASSHTGEAFF.

The CDR3 DNA reads as TGTGCCAGCAGCCAAGACGGGCTAAGGACAGGGCTCGATCAGCCCCAGCATTTT. It codes for CASSQDGLRTGLDQPQHF. The chain recombines TRBV4-2 with TRBJ1-5; 8 bases line up with TRBD1. This CDR3 has 18 amino acids. Germline assignment: CDR1 LGHNA and CDR2 YNFKEQ. Trimming took 0 bases from V and 5 from J; bases not matched to a gene: 12.

The sample holds a few counts of this clonotype. The gene calls are TRBV20-1 and TRBJ2-4, with unresolved D. Trimming stripped 3 bases from V and 0 bases from J, with 6 bases between. Germline loops: CDR1 DFQATT, CDR2 SNEGSKA (reference sequence). This CDR3 is 13 amino acids long. The CDR3 reads CSASPIAKNIQYF. CDR3 nucleotide sequence: TGCAGTGCTAGTCCGATAGCCAAAAACATTCAGTACTTC.

The chain employs TRBV20-1 and TRBJ1-2; D is ambiguous. The V gene's germline CDR1 is DFQATT and CDR2 SNEGSKA (reference sequence). This CDR3 is 16 amino acids long. Trimming removed 3 bases at V and 4 bases at J, with 21 bases between. The CDR3: CSASFAAPTWPYGYTF. CDR3 bases: TGCAGTGCTAGCTTTGCCGCTCCCACCTGGCCCTATGGCTACACCTTC.